The entry below gives a single TCR beta chain sequence along with its context. The protocol was immunoSEQ multiplex PCR, while the TCRdb copy is restricted to in-frame clones and leaves out a portion. Altogether about 86,000 clones are present, roughly 88% being singletons, with the ten largest covering roughly a third. These data are taken from a study of blood T cell repertoires in COVID-19. V was pared by 9 bases and J by 1 base, with 10 bases of the junction left unmatched. The CDR3 runs 15 residues. The germline gives CDR1 MDHEN, CDR2 SYDVKM. The V call is TRBV28, the J call TRBJ1-1; TRBD1 matches 8 bases. The TCR was taken from an elderly woman with active or convalescent COVID-19. The source material was peripheral blood. CDR3 nucleotides: TGTGCCAGTTTCAAACCCGGGACAGGGAACACTGAAGCTTTCTTT. Translation: CASFKPGTGNTEAFF.